This TCR beta chain was sequenced during a study of cytomegalovirus exposure and HLA in healthy donors. About this clone: Its antigen is unidentified.

CDR1 MNHEY and CDR2 SVGAGI come from the germline V gene. Germline trimming cut 2 bases from V and 4 bases from J; bases unmatched to any gene: 4. The CDR3 covers 15 residues. Overall study findings and caveats: TCR beta sequences numbering under 20,000 were associated with HLA alleles at 0.05 false discovery rate in a later analysis.

The PCR made use of 60 Vbeta and 13 Jbeta primers. Profiled with immunoSEQ multiplex PCR; TCRdb holds only in-frame clones, not every one. This sample has some 130,000 clones, with about four fifths found just once. The gene calls are TRBV6-5 and TRBJ2-7, with TRBD2 matching 11 bases. The sequenced sample was PBMCs. The source of this sequence is a young man in good health and CMV-seronegative. CDR3 loop: CASSYRGLAVYEQYF. DNA of the CDR3: TGTGCCAGCAGTTACAGGGGACTAGCGGTATACGAGCAGTACTTC.